This entry lists 3 T cell receptor beta chains sequenced from one sample in a study of post-analysis software for immune sequencing data. Broader study findings: Controls showed lower frequencies than patients for roughly five TRBV segments, and TRBV5-6, TRBV5-1 and TRBV20-1 were among these.

Their antigens are not known. Tagging with unique molecular identifiers was a feature of the TCR beta cDNA libraries. TCRdb called the PCR reads again in MiXCR, with one record for every CDR3 protein. This sample yields about 680,000 distinct CDR3 sequences, of which approximately 60% are seen a single time; about 10% belongs to the top ten. The sample was blood. Receptor source: a girl aged 2 to 9 with multiple sclerosis.

A remark on this clonotype: Possible read error: a much larger clone is one base away. The J gene is TRBJ2-3, the V gene TRBV4-1; no reliable D call. The CDR3 has 15 amino acids. Germline CDR1 is MGHRA and CDR2 is YSYEKL. The CDR3 DNA follows: TGCGCCAGCAGCCAAGAGGGTCTTAGCACAAATACGCAGTATTTT. Protein product: CASSQEGLSTNTQYF.

This clonotype was detected only a few times. The rearrangement uses TRBV12-3 or TRBV12-4 and TRBJ2-7; possible D gene TRBD2, 5 bases. V was clipped by 6 bases and J by 2 bases, with 8 bases between them. The CDR3 is 12 amino acids. The CDR3 loop reads CASSFGAYEQYF. The CDR3 DNA reads as TGTGCCAGCAGCTTCGGGGCCTACGAGCAGTACTTC.

The chain joins TRBV6-2 or TRBV6-3 to TRBJ2-7; D remains ambiguous. Germline loops: CDR1 MNHEY, CDR2 SVGEGT. The ends were cut back, 2 bases at V and 3 bases at J, with 8 bases in the middle. The CDR3 sequence is 13 residues long. The CDR3 region is CASSYGLDYEQYF. In nucleotides, the CDR3 is TGTGCCAGCAGTTACGGGCTAGACTACGAGCAGTACTTC.